This record looks at one TCR beta chain sequence and its context. These data come from a study of blood T cell repertoires in COVID-19. The overall study: Acute and convalescent COVID-19 specimens originated in the United States, Italy and Spain.

V lost 2 bases and J lost 1, with 12 bases in between. CDR1 SGHRS and CDR2 YFSETQ come from the germline V gene. The CDR3 is 15 amino acids. Original handling: Using reference gene primer amplification, nucleated cell counts were estimated. Clones were read by immunoSEQ multiplex PCR, and TCRdb kept only the in-frame ones, dropping some. V and J calls and clone size follow that table, whereas D and trimming were derived from the DNA. The top ten clones hold 7% to 8% of a sample with about 350,000 clones, roughly 90% of them seen once. Sequenced input: peripheral blood. The receptor was isolated from a woman in her 70s with COVID-19, enrolled during active disease. The V and J genes are TRBV5-1 and TRBJ2-5; maybe TRBD1 (6 bases). The CDR3 sequence is CASSLPDRSQETQYF. DNA of the CDR3: TGCGCCAGCAGCTTACCAGACAGGTCCCAAGAGACCCAGTACTTC. Full variable domain (outside the CDR3, taken from reference TRBV5-1 and TRBJ2-5): KAGVTQTPRYLIKTRGQQVTLSCSPISGHRSVSWYQQTPGQGLQFLFEYFSETQRNKGNFPGRFSGRQFSNSRSEMNVSTLELGDSALYLCASSLPDRSQETQYFGPGTRLLVL.